This TCR beta chain appears in the sequencing data of a study of T cell changes during pregnancy in multiple sclerosis. Libraries were prepared by immunoSEQ multiplex PCR; TCRdb keeps only in-frame clonotypes and omits some of them. Of approximately 44,000 clones in the sample, about 89% were seen once. The receptor comes from a female donor with multiple sclerosis, enrolled in a pregnancy study. The input for sequencing was CD4+ T cells from peripheral blood mononuclear cells, taken in the first trimester of pregnancy.

Here the CDR3 DNA reads TGTGCCAGTAGTGTTGGCATAGCGGGAACTAGCACAGATACGCAGTATTTT. Encoded protein: CASSVGIAGTSTDTQYF. This chain uses TRBV19 with TRBJ2-3; TRBD2 matches at 8 bases. V dropped 5 bases and J dropped 0; count of bases not matched to a gene: 10. The CDR3 covers 17 residues. The V gene's germline CDR1 is LNHDA and CDR2 SQIVND (reference sequence).